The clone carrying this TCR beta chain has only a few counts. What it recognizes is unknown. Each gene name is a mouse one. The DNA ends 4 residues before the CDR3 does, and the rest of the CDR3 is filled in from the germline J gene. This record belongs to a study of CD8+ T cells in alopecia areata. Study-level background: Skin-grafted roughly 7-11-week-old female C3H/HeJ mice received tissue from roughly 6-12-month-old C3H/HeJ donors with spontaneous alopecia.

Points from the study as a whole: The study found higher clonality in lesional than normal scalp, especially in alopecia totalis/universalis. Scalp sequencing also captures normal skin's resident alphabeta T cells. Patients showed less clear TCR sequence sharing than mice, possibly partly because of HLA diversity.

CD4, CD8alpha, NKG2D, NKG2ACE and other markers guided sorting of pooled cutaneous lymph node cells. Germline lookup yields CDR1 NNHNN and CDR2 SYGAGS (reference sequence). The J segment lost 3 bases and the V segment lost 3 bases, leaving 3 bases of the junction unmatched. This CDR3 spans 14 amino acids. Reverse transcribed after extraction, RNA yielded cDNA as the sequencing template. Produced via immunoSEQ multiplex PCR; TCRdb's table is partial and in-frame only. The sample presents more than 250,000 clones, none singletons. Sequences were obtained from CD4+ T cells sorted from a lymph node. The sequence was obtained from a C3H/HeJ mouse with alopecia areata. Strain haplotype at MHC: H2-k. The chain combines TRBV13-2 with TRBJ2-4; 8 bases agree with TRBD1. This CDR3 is CASGGRTGQNTLYF. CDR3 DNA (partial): TGTGCCAGCGGTGGTCGGACAGGGCAAAAC.